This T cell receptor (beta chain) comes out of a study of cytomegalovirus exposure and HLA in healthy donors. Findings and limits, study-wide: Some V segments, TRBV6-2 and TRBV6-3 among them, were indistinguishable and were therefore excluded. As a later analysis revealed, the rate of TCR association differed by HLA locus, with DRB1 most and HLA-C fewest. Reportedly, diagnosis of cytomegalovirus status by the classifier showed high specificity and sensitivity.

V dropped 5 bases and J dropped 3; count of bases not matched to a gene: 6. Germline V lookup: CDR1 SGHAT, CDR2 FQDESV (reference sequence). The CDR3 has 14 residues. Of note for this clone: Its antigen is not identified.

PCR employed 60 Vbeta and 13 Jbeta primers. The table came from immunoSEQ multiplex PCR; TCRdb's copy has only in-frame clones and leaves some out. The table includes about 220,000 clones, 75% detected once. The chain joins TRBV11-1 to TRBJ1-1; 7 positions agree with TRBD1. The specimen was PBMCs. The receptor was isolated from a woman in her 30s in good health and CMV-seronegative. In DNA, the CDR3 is TGTGCCAGCAGCCGAGGAACAGGGGACACTGAAGCTTTCTTT. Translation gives CASSRGTGDTEAFF.